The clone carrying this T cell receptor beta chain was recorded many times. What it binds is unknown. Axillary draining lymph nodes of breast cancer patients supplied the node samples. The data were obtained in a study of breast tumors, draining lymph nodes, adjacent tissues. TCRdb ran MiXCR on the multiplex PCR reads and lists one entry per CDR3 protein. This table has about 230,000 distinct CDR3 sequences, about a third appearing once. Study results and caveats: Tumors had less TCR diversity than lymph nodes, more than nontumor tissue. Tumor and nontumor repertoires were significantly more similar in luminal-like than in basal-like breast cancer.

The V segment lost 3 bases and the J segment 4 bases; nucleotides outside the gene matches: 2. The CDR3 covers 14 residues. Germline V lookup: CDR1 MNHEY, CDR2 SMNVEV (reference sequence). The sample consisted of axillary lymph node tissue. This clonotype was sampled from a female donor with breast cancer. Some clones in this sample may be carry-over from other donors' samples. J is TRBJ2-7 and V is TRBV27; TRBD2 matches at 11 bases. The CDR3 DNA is TGTGCCAGCAGTTTTAGCGGGAGGGGGTACGAGCAGTACTTC. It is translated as CASSFSGRGYEQYF.